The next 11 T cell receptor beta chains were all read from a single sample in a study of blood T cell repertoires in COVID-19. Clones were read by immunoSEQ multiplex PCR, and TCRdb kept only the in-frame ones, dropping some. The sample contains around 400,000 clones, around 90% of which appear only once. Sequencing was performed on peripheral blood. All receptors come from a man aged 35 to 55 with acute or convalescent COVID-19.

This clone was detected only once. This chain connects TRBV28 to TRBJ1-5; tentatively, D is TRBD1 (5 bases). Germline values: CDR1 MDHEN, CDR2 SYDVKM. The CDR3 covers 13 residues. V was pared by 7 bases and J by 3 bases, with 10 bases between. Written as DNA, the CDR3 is TGTGCCAGCACTATGGGGCCCAATCAGCCCCAGCATTTT. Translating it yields CASTMGPNQPQHF.

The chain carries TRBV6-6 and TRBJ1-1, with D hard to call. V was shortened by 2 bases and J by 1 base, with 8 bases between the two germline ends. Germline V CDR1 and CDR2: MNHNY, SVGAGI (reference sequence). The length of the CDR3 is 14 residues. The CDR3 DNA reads TGTGCCAGCAGTTACACACAGAGGAACACTGAAGCTTTCTTT. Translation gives CASSYTQRNTEAFF.

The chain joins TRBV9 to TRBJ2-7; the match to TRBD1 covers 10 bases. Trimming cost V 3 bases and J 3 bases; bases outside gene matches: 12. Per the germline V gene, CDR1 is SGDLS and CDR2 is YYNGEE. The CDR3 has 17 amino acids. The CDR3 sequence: CASSGSGAGQGFYEQYF. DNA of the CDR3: TGTGCCAGCAGCGGTTCTGGGGCGGGACAGGGGTTCTACGAGCAGTACTTC.

In DNA form, the CDR3 reads TGCGCCAGCAGCCAAGATTGGGCGATTCCAGATACGCAGTATTTT. This gives the protein CASSQDWAIPDTQYF. This chain connects TRBV4-1 to TRBJ2-3; no clear D. This CDR3 is built from 15 residues. V lost 0 bases to trimming and J lost 4 bases, with 11 bases between them. CDR1 is MGHRA and CDR2 is YSYEKL in the germline V gene.

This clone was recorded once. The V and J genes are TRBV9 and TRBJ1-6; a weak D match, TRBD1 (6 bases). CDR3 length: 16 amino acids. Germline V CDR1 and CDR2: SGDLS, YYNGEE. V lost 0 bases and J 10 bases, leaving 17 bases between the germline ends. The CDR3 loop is CASSVEGWQGYSPLHF. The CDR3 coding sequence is TGTGCCAGCAGCGTAGAGGGGTGGCAGGGGTACTCACCCCTCCACTTT.

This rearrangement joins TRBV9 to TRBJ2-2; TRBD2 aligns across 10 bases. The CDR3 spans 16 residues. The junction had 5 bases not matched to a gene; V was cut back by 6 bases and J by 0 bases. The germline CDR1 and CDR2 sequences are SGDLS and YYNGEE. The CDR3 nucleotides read TGTGCCAGCAAATCCCTAGCGGGAGCGAACACCGGGGAGCTGTTTTTT. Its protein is CASKSLAGANTGELFF.

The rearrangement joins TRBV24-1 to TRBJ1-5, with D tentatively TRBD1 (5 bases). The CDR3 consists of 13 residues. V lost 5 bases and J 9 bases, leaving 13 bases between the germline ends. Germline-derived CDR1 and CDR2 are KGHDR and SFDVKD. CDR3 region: CATSAGAGMPQHF. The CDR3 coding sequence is TGTGCCACCAGTGCCGGTGCAGGGATGCCCCAGCATTTT.

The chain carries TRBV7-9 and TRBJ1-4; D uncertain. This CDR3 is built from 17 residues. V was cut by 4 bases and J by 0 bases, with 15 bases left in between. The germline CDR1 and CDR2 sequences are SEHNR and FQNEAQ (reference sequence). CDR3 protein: CASSYGTDYTTNEKLFF. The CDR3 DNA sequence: TGTGCCAGCAGCTATGGTACCGACTATACAACTAATGAAAAACTGTTTTTT.

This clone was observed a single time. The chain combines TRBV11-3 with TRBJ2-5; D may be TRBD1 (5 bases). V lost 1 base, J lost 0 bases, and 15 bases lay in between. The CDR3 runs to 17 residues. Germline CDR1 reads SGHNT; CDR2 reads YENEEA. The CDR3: CASSLGLMGPDQETQYF. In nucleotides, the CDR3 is TGTGCCAGCAGCTTAGGCCTCATGGGGCCCGACCAAGAGACCCAGTACTTC.

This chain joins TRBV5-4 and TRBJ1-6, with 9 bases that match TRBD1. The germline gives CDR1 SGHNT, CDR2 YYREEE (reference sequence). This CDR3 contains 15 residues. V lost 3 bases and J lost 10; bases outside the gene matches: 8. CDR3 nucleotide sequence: TGTGCCAGCAGCTCGGGACAGGGTATTGCGTCACCCCTCCACTTT. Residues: CASSSGQGIASPLHF.

The CDR3 protein is CASSQDLTSGGADEQFF. Written as DNA, the CDR3 is TGTGCCAGCAGCCAAGATCTTACTAGCGGGGGGGCGGATGAGCAGTTCTTC. The gene calls are TRBV3-1 (or the pseudogene TRBV3-2) and TRBJ2-1, with 13 bases fitting TRBD2. The CDR3 runs to 17 residues. Looked up from germline, CDR1 is LGHDT and CDR2 is YNNKEL (reference sequence). The junction had 7 bases not matched to a gene; V was cut back by 0 bases and J by 8 bases.